Listed below are T cell receptor beta chains from one sample, sequenced in a study of cytomegalovirus exposure and HLA in healthy donors. TCRdb's table, derived via immunoSEQ multiplex PCR, lists solely in-frame clones and lacks some. Of some 210,000 clones in the sample, more than 75% are singletons; the top ten hold about 2%. Sequencing was done on a sample of PBMCs. Receptor source: a woman aged 18-29 years in good health and CMV-seropositive. Each CDR3 is given with its conserved first and last residue. The D gene is left open where the match is weak. Expanded clones get a size class; other rows say once, few or many, or leave the size out.

d_gene: -; j_gene: TRBJ2-7; v_gene: TRBV14; abundance: -; CDR3aa: CASSQDRGAGVPSEQYF; CDR3nt: TGTGCCAGCAGCCAAGATCGGGGGGCGGGAGTCCCCTCCGAGCAGTACTTC
d_gene: TRBD1; j_gene: TRBJ2-2; v_gene: TRBV28; abundance: -; CDR3aa: CASSSPGQALTGELFF; CDR3nt: TGTGCCAGCAGCTCACCGGGACAGGCTCTCACCGGGGAGCTGTTTTTT
d_gene: -; j_gene: TRBJ2-1; v_gene: TRBV11-2; abundance: -; CDR3aa: CASSLDLGRPPYNEQFF; CDR3nt: TGTGCCAGCAGCTTAGATCTCGGTCGTCCCCCCTACAATGAGCAGTTCTTC
d_gene: -; j_gene: TRBJ2-3; v_gene: TRBV15; abundance: few; CDR3aa: CATTPGGGTDTQYF; CDR3nt: TGTGCCACCACGCCGGGCGGGGGCACAGATACGCAGTATTTT
d_gene: -; j_gene: TRBJ2-7; v_gene: TRBV6-5; abundance: -; CDR3aa: CATLPPGGGSYEQYF; CDR3nt: TGTGCCACCCTCCCACCGGGGGGCGGATCCTACGAGCAGTACTTC
d_gene: TRBD2; j_gene: TRBJ2-7; v_gene: TRBV5-6; abundance: many; CDR3aa: CASREGGRSSYEQYF; CDR3nt: TGTGCCAGCAGGGAGGGAGGGCGCAGCTCCTACGAGCAGTACTTC
d_gene: TRBD2; j_gene: TRBJ2-1; v_gene: TRBV11-2; abundance: -; CDR3aa: CASSPTPKRGRYNEQFF; CDR3nt: TGTGCCAGCAGCCCTACCCCAAAGCGGGGACGATACAATGAGCAGTTCTTC
d_gene: -; j_gene: TRBJ1-2; v_gene: TRBV18; abundance: -; CDR3aa: CASSTSRGYGYTF; CDR3nt: TGTGCCAGCTCGACCAGTCGGGGTTATGGCTACACCTTC
d_gene: -; j_gene: TRBJ1-2; v_gene: TRBV11-2; abundance: -; CDR3aa: CASSLDRANYGYTF; CDR3nt: TGTGCCAGCAGCTTAGATCGGGCTAACTATGGCTACACCTTC
d_gene: TRBD1; j_gene: TRBJ1-1; v_gene: TRBV5-4; abundance: -; CDR3aa: CASSPRGENTEAFF; CDR3nt: TGTGCCAGCAGCCCCAGGGGGGAGAACACTGAAGCTTTCTTT
d_gene: TRBD1; j_gene: TRBJ2-5; v_gene: TRBV6-6; abundance: -; CDR3aa: CASSPGQAHQETQYF; CDR3nt: TGTGCCAGCAGTCCCGGACAGGCTCACCAAGAGACCCAGTACTTC
d_gene: -; j_gene: TRBJ2-1; v_gene: TRBV6-5; abundance: -; CDR3aa: CASSPARGEQFF; CDR3nt: TGTGCCAGCAGTCCGGCGCGGGGTGAGCAGTTCTTC
d_gene: TRBD1; j_gene: TRBJ1-2; v_gene: TRBV5-5; abundance: -; CDR3aa: CASSAGQGFYGYTF; CDR3nt: TGTGCCAGCAGCGCGGGACAGGGCTTCTATGGCTACACCTTC
d_gene: -; j_gene: TRBJ2-7; v_gene: TRBV29-1; abundance: -; CDR3aa: CSVEENRPYEQYF; CDR3nt: TGCAGCGTTGAAGAAAACAGGCCCTACGAGCAGTACTTC
d_gene: -; j_gene: TRBJ2-6; v_gene: TRBV29-1; abundance: -; CDR3aa: CSVEATGSGANVLTF; CDR3nt: TGCAGCGTTGAAGCTACGGGCTCTGGGGCCAACGTCCTGACTTTC
d_gene: -; j_gene: TRBJ2-7; v_gene: TRBV5-1; abundance: -; CDR3aa: CASSLESKQASYEQYF; CDR3nt: TGCGCCAGCAGCTTGGAGTCGAAACAGGCCTCCTACGAGCAGTACTTC
d_gene: TRBD1; j_gene: TRBJ2-1; v_gene: TRBV29-1; abundance: -; CDR3aa: CSVEGQGSYNEQFF; CDR3nt: TGCAGCGTTGAAGGACAGGGGTCCTACAATGAGCAGTTCTTC
d_gene: -; j_gene: TRBJ1-1; v_gene: TRBV7-8; abundance: -; CDR3aa: CASSLGFRYRVNTEAFF; CDR3nt: TGTGCCAGCAGCTTAGGGTTTCGATACCGGGTGAACACTGAAGCTTTCTTT
d_gene: TRBD1; j_gene: TRBJ2-3; v_gene: TRBV28; abundance: once; CDR3aa: CASSRTGTDTQYF; CDR3nt: TGTGCCAGCAGCCGGACAGGGACAGATACGCAGTATTTT
d_gene: -; j_gene: TRBJ2-7; v_gene: TRBV7-9; abundance: -; CDR3aa: CASSLLAGSYEQYF; CDR3nt: TGTGCCAGCAGCTTATTGGCAGGGTCCTACGAGCAGTACTTC
d_gene: -; j_gene: TRBJ2-7; v_gene: TRBV15; abundance: -; CDR3aa: CATSTTQGVTSSWYEQYF; CDR3nt: TGTGCCACCAGCACAACGCAAGGGGTAACTAGCTCTTGGTACGAGCAGTACTTC
d_gene: TRBD2; j_gene: TRBJ2-7; v_gene: TRBV19; abundance: -; CDR3aa: CASSTAISGGYEQYF; CDR3nt: TGTGCCAGTAGCACCGCCATAAGCGGGGGTTACGAGCAGTACTTC
d_gene: -; j_gene: TRBJ1-1; v_gene: TRBV5-1; abundance: -; CDR3aa: CASSSSGPGTEAFF; CDR3nt: TGCGCCAGCAGCTCTTCAGGGCCCGGGACTGAAGCTTTCTTT
d_gene: TRBD1; j_gene: TRBJ2-7; v_gene: TRBV28; abundance: once; CDR3aa: CASSSPRRQGRHEQYF; CDR3nt: TGTGCCAGCAGTTCCCCCCGCCGACAGGGACGCCACGAGCAGTACTTC
d_gene: -; j_gene: TRBJ1-1; v_gene: TRBV9; abundance: -; CDR3aa: CASSVEGVPGTEAFF; CDR3nt: TGTGCCAGCAGCGTAGAGGGGGTCCCTGGCACTGAAGCTTTCTTT
d_gene: -; j_gene: TRBJ2-7; v_gene: TRBV28; abundance: -; CDR3aa: CASSQGGSSYEQYF; CDR3nt: TGTGCCAGCAGTCAAGGAGGTAGCTCCTACGAGCAGTACTTC
d_gene: -; j_gene: TRBJ2-7; v_gene: TRBV6-5; abundance: -; CDR3aa: CASSYSATGYIKYF; CDR3nt: TGTGCCAGCAGTTACTCAGCGACAGGTTATATCAAGTACTTC
d_gene: -; j_gene: TRBJ1-1; v_gene: TRBV27; abundance: -; CDR3aa: CASSSEYRDTEAFF; CDR3nt: TGTGCCAGCAGTTCAGAGTACAGGGACACTGAAGCTTTCTTT
d_gene: -; j_gene: TRBJ1-2; v_gene: TRBV11-2; abundance: -; CDR3aa: CASSLVSRYGYTF; CDR3nt: TGTGCCAGCAGCTTAGTCTCGCGCTATGGCTACACCTTC
d_gene: TRBD2; j_gene: TRBJ2-7; v_gene: TRBV13; abundance: -; CDR3aa: CASSYRLAGSAEQYF; CDR3nt: TGTGCCAGCAGCTATCGACTAGCGGGAAGCGCCGAGCAGTACTTC
d_gene: -; j_gene: TRBJ2-7; v_gene: TRBV19; abundance: once; CDR3aa: CASSIRTLARHEQYF; CDR3nt: TGTGCCAGTAGTATCCGAACTCTAGCGAGGCACGAGCAGTACTTC
d_gene: TRBD1; j_gene: TRBJ1-4; v_gene: TRBV18; abundance: -; CDR3aa: CASSETGGALGEKLFF; CDR3nt: TGTGCCAGCTCAGAGACAGGGGGCGCCCTCGGAGAAAAACTGTTTTTT
d_gene: -; j_gene: TRBJ1-1; v_gene: TRBV20-1; abundance: -; CDR3aa: CSEEVNTEAFF; CDR3nt: TGCAGTGAGGAGGTGAACACTGAAGCTTTCTTT
d_gene: -; j_gene: TRBJ2-3; v_gene: TRBV5-1; abundance: -; CDR3aa: CASSGSGDTQYF; CDR3nt: TGCGCCAGCAGCGGGAGTGGAGATACGCAGTATTTT
d_gene: TRBD1; j_gene: TRBJ1-3; v_gene: TRBV4-1; abundance: many; CDR3aa: CASSQDDRVGNTIYF; CDR3nt: TGCGCCAGCAGCCAAGACGACAGGGTTGGAAACACCATATATTTT
d_gene: -; j_gene: TRBJ2-7; v_gene: TRBV2; abundance: -; CDR3aa: CASRQAGYEQYF; CDR3nt: TGTGCCAGCAGACAGGCTGGGTACGAGCAGTACTTC
d_gene: TRBD1; j_gene: TRBJ2-7; v_gene: TRBV7-2; abundance: -; CDR3aa: CASSLWTGTGYEQYF; CDR3nt: TGTGCCAGCAGCTTATGGACAGGGACGGGGTACGAGCAGTACTTC
d_gene: -; j_gene: TRBJ1-3; v_gene: TRBV5-4; abundance: -; CDR3aa: CASSAGTGNTIYF; CDR3nt: TGTGCCAGCAGCGCCGGGACAGGAAACACCATATATTTT
d_gene: TRBD1; j_gene: TRBJ1-1; v_gene: TRBV5-4; abundance: -; CDR3aa: CASSFQGANTEAFF; CDR3nt: TGTGCCAGCAGCTTCCAGGGGGCGAACACTGAAGCTTTCTTT
d_gene: TRBD1; j_gene: TRBJ2-7; v_gene: TRBV9; abundance: -; CDR3aa: CASAGGQASEVEQYF; CDR3nt: TGTGCCAGCGCCGGGGGACAGGCCTCAGAGGTCGAGCAGTACTTC
d_gene: TRBD2; j_gene: TRBJ2-7; v_gene: TRBV19; abundance: -; CDR3aa: CASSVFAPGLATAYEQYF; CDR3nt: TGTGCCAGTAGTGTATTTGCGCCGGGACTAGCGACCGCCTACGAGCAGTACTTC
d_gene: -; j_gene: TRBJ2-7; v_gene: TRBV27; abundance: -; CDR3aa: CASSPLGGEQYF; CDR3nt: TGTGCCAGCAGTCCACTCGGGGGCGAGCAGTACTTC
d_gene: -; j_gene: TRBJ1-2; v_gene: TRBV19; abundance: once; CDR3aa: CASSPGGLGYGYTF; CDR3nt: TGTGCCAGTAGTCCGGGAGGCCTGGGCTATGGCTACACCTTC
d_gene: -; j_gene: TRBJ2-6; v_gene: TRBV28; abundance: -; CDR3aa: CASSPLRPFTRSPGANVLTF; CDR3nt: TGTGCCAGCAGTCCCTTAAGGCCCTTTACGCGGTCTCCTGGGGCCAACGTCCTGACTTTC
d_gene: TRBD2; j_gene: TRBJ2-1; v_gene: TRBV6-5; abundance: -; CDR3aa: CASSYSAGGYNEQFF; CDR3nt: TGTGCCAGCAGTTACTCGGCGGGAGGCTACAATGAGCAGTTCTTC
d_gene: TRBD1; j_gene: TRBJ1-3; v_gene: TRBV9; abundance: -; CDR3aa: CASSAGQGARNTIYF; CDR3nt: TGTGCCAGCAGCGCGGGACAGGGGGCCAGAAACACCATATATTTT
d_gene: TRBD2; j_gene: TRBJ2-7; v_gene: TRBV5-6; abundance: -; CDR3aa: CASSPGLVYEQYF; CDR3nt: TGTGCCAGCAGCCCCGGACTAGTCTACGAGCAGTACTTC
d_gene: -; j_gene: TRBJ2-7; v_gene: TRBV9; abundance: -; CDR3aa: CASSVGSYQLFYEQYF; CDR3nt: TGTGCCAGCAGCGTAGGTAGCTACCAACTATTCTACGAGCAGTACTTC
d_gene: TRBD2; j_gene: TRBJ2-5; v_gene: TRBV27; abundance: -; CDR3aa: CASSWTSGKETQYF; CDR3nt: TGTGCCAGCAGTTGGACTAGCGGTAAAGAGACCCAGTACTTC
d_gene: -; j_gene: TRBJ1-5; v_gene: TRBV27; abundance: once; CDR3aa: CASSSRVQQPQHF; CDR3nt: TGTGCCAGCAGCAGCAGGGTTCAACAGCCCCAGCATTTT
d_gene: TRBD2; j_gene: TRBJ2-2; v_gene: TRBV10-3; abundance: -; CDR3aa: CAISPGTSVTGELFF; CDR3nt: TGTGCCATCAGTCCCGGGACTAGCGTCACCGGGGAGCTGTTTTTT
d_gene: -; j_gene: TRBJ2-7; v_gene: TRBV25-1; abundance: -; CDR3aa: CASSEGRGYSYEQYF; CDR3nt: TGTGCCAGCAGTGAAGGAAGAGGCTACTCCTACGAGCAGTACTTC
d_gene: -; j_gene: TRBJ2-1; v_gene: TRBV6-5; abundance: -; CDR3aa: CASRERGVYNEQFF; CDR3nt: TGTGCCAGCAGAGAAAGGGGCGTTTACAATGAGCAGTTCTTC
d_gene: -; j_gene: TRBJ1-1; v_gene: TRBV5-1; abundance: -; CDR3aa: CASSLRGSEAFF; CDR3nt: TGCGCCAGCAGCTTACGGGGAAGTGAAGCTTTCTTT
d_gene: -; j_gene: TRBJ2-1; v_gene: TRBV19; abundance: few; CDR3aa: CASSFLFNEQFF; CDR3nt: TGTGCCAGTAGTTTCCTTTTCAATGAGCAGTTCTTC